The rows below give T cell receptor beta chains drawn from one sample of a study of CD8+ T cells in alopecia areata. Sequenced by immunoSEQ multiplex PCR; TCRdb stores in-frame clones only, minus some. The sample shows under 150,000 clones, approximately 56% of them seen only once. The specimen was CD8+ T cells sorted from blood. These receptors came from a human donor in good health. Both conserved end residues are part of each CDR3. D genes are given only for firm matches. Size values are once, few and many counts, or a class for expanded clones, and some rows have none.

V,D,J,size,DNA,CDR3
TRBV27,-,TRBJ2-7,few,TGTGCCAGCAGCCCCGGCCAGGGGCTTTTCCACGAGCAGTACTTC,CASSPGQGLFHEQYF
TRBV29-1,-,TRBJ2-6,few,TGCAGCGTTGAGGTACACTCATGGTCTGGGGCCAACGTCCTGACTTTC,CSVEVHSWSGANVLTF
TRBV19,-,TRBJ1-1,-,TGTGCCAGTAGTACGCTTCCTGTCCCTACTGAAGCTTTCTTT,CASSTLPVPTEAFF
TRBV6-6,-,TRBJ2-1,-,TGTGCCAGCAGTTACGAACACAATGAGCAGTTCTTC,CASSYEHNEQFF
TRBV5-1,-,TRBJ2-7,-,TGCGCCAGCAGCTTGTCGGCTAGCTACGAGCAGTACTTC,CASSLSASYEQYF
TRBV10-3,TRBD2,TRBJ2-2,few,TGTGCCATCAGACCGGGACTAGCGGGAGATCGGGCCGGGGAGCTGTTTTTT,CAIRPGLAGDRAGELFF
TRBV29-1,TRBD1,TRBJ1-1,few,TGCAGCGCCGCGGACAGGTTAGATGAAGCTTTCTTT,CSAADRLDEAFF
TRBV6-6,-,TRBJ2-7,-,TGTGCCAGCTCTATCCAGGGGACAAACGAGCAGTACTTC,CASSIQGTNEQYF
TRBV30,-,TRBJ1-1,-,TGTGCCTGGAGACCCGCGGTTAGGTACGCTGAAGCTTTCTTT,CAWRPAVRYAEAFF
TRBV2,-,TRBJ1-2,-,TGTGCCAGCCAAGGGTGGCCCTATGGCTACACCTTC,CASQGWPYGYTF
TRBV12-5,-,TRBJ1-3,-,TGTGCTAGTGGTTTGTACCCCAACCAGGGGAGGAACACCATATATTTT,CASGLYPNQGRNTIYF
TRBV14,TRBD2,TRBJ2-1,-,TGTGCCAGCAGCCCCTTGGGACTAGCGGGGGCCAATGAGCAGTTCTTC,CASSPLGLAGANEQFF
TRBV7-9,-,TRBJ1-2,-,TGTGCCAGCAGCCCAAAGCTTAACTATGGCTACACCTTC,CASSPKLNYGYTF
TRBV5-1,TRBD1,TRBJ2-2,-,TGCGCCAGCAGCAAGACAGGGTTAATAGGCACCGGGGAGCTGTTTTTT,CASSKTGLIGTGELFF
TRBV25-1,TRBD2,TRBJ2-5,few,TGTGCCAGCAGACTAGCGGGTTGGGAGACCCAGTACTTC,CASRLAGWETQYF
TRBV29-1,-,TRBJ2-7,-,TGCAGCGTTGAAGATCGGGCAGGGTGGGAGCAGTACTTC,CSVEDRAGWEQYF
TRBV27,TRBD2,TRBJ2-7,once,TGTGCCAGCAGTTTAGGCCCTAGCGGGATAACGGGCGAGCAGTACTTC,CASSLGPSGITGEQYF
TRBV9,TRBD2,TRBJ2-1,-,TGTGCCAGCAGCTTGGGACTAGGGGCTGGGAATGAGCAGTTCTTC,CASSLGLGAGNEQFF
TRBV30,-,TRBJ2-1,-,TGTGCCTCCACAGGGACGGGCCCGTACAATGAGCAGTTCTTC,CASTGTGPYNEQFF
TRBV5-8,-,TRBJ1-5,-,TGTGCCAGCAGCGCCGCGGGGAGCAATCAGCCCCAGCATTTT,CASSAAGSNQPQHF
TRBV5-6,-,TRBJ2-7,-,TGTGCCAGCAGCTCCGTAGGCTACGAGCAGTACTTC,CASSSVGYEQYF
TRBV7-2,-,TRBJ2-7,-,TGTGCCAGCAGCTTAGGCAGGGACGAGCAGTACTTC,CASSLGRDEQYF
TRBV27,TRBD2,TRBJ2-1,few,TGTGCCAGCAGTCCCACCACTAGCGTCAATGAGCAGTTCTTC,CASSPTTSVNEQFF
TRBV2,-,TRBJ2-7,few,TGTGCCAGCAGTGAATACTACGAGCAGTACTTC,CASSEYYEQYF
TRBV6-6,-,TRBJ2-1,-,TGTGCCAGCAGCACCGGTCCCTACAATGAGCAGTTCTTC,CASSTGPYNEQFF
TRBV6-5,TRBD1,TRBJ2-1,few,TGTGCCAGCAGTTACTCAACAGGGGGCAATGAGCAGTTCTTC,CASSYSTGGNEQFF
TRBV23-1,-,TRBJ2-1,-,TGCGCCAGCATTCTTCCAAATTCTTCCTCCTACAATGAGCAGTTCTTC,CASILPNSSSYNEQFF
TRBV27,-,TRBJ1-1,-,TGTGCCAGCAGTTTAATAGGGGGTGCGGACACTGAAGCTTTCTTT,CASSLIGGADTEAFF
TRBV6-1,-,TRBJ2-3,-,TGTGCCAGCAGTGCCGGCGATGGGTGGACGGAGACAGATACGCAGTATTTT,CASSAGDGWTETDTQYF
TRBV2,TRBD2,TRBJ2-7,-,TGTGCCAGCTTCCCCCAGCGGGAGTCTCGAGAGCAGTACTTC,CASFPQRESREQYF
TRBV29-1,-,TRBJ2-1,-,TGCAGCGAAAGGGGGGGGCCTGCCAATGAGCAGTTCTTC,CSERGGPANEQFF
TRBV29-1,TRBD1,TRBJ1-2,-,TGCAGCGGGGGACAGGGAAACTATGGCTACACCTTC,CSGGQGNYGYTF
TRBV12-5,-,TRBJ2-2,-,TGTGCTAGTGCGGACGGCACCGGGGAGCTGTTTTTT,CASADGTGELFF
TRBV6-5,-,TRBJ1-1,few,TGTGCCAGCAGTTACTCTAGGGGGGTGAACACTGAAGCTTTCTTT,CASSYSRGVNTEAFF
TRBV5-1,-,TRBJ1-1,-,TGCGCCAGCAGCTTGGGACGGAACACTGAAGCTTTCTTT,CASSLGRNTEAFF
TRBV5-6,-,TRBJ1-1,many,TGTGCCAGCAGCTTAGGGGTCACTGAAGCTTTCTTT,CASSLGVTEAFF
TRBV30,-,TRBJ1-1,-,TGTGCCTGGAGTGTTGCAGGCCGTTCTGAAGCTTTCTTT,CAWSVAGRSEAFF
TRBV28,TRBD1,TRBJ2-3,-,TGTGCCAGTTGGAGAGGGACAAATGGGACAGGCACAGATACGCAGTATTTT,CASWRGTNGTGTDTQYF
TRBV5-6,TRBD2,TRBJ2-5,-,TGTGCCAGCAGTCGATCCACAGCGGGAGCCCGGGAAGAGACCCAGTACTTC,CASSRSTAGAREETQYF
TRBV7-9,-,TRBJ1-2,-,TGTGCCAGCAGCTTGTCGGACCGGAACTATGGCTACACCTTC,CASSLSDRNYGYTF
TRBV5-1,TRBD1,TRBJ2-7,-,TGCGCCAGCAGCTCTACAGGGGGCGCCCGGGATGAGCAGTACTTC,CASSSTGGARDEQYF
TRBV2,TRBD1,TRBJ1-1,-,TGTGCCAGCAGAGCCGGGACAGGTTTGAGCACTGAAGCTTTCTTT,CASRAGTGLSTEAFF
TRBV7-9,-,TRBJ2-7,-,TGTGCCAGCAGCTCGGGACTCCGGGAGCAGTACTTC,CASSSGLREQYF
TRBV25-1,TRBD1,TRBJ1-2,-,TGTGCCAGCAGTGACCAGACAGGGTGGATCTATGGCTACACCTTC,CASSDQTGWIYGYTF
TRBV28,-,TRBJ2-7,-,TGTGCCAGTCGTCGGGACACAGGCTACGAGCAGTACTTC,CASRRDTGYEQYF
TRBV29-1,TRBD1,TRBJ2-1,-,TGCAGCGTTGAAGATGGGGACAGAGCTTATGGTGAGCAGTTCTTC,CSVEDGDRAYGEQFF
TRBV30,-,TRBJ2-1,few,TGTGCCTGGAGTGGTGGTGGTGAGCAGTTCTTC,CAWSGGGEQFF
TRBV20-1,TRBD1,TRBJ2-7,-,TGCAGTGCGAGGGTGGACAGGGAAGTAGCCTTC,CSARVDREVAF
TRBV7-3,-,TRBJ2-3,-,TGTGCCGGCAGCTTAGTTCCAGCGGGCACAGATACGCAGTATTTT,CAGSLVPAGTDTQYF
TRBV29-1,-,TRBJ1-2,few,TGCAGCGTTCTGGCCCGGCCCTATGGCTACACCTTC,CSVLARPYGYTF
TRBV10-1,-,TRBJ2-2,few,TGCGCCAGCAGTGAATTTGCGGGGTCCGGGGAGCTGTTTTTT,CASSEFAGSGELFF
TRBV5-6,TRBD2,TRBJ2-1,-,TGTGCCAGCAGCTGGGAGGGGAGAGGGGACAATGAGCAGTTCTTC,CASSWEGRGDNEQFF
TRBV30,-,TRBJ2-3,-,TGTGCCTGGAGTGTAGGGGGAGATACGCAGTATTTT,CAWSVGGDTQYF
TRBV7-8,-,TRBJ2-3,few,TGTGCCAGCAGTCCTCGGCGCGCGGGCACAGATACGCAGTATTTT,CASSPRRAGTDTQYF